This T cell receptor (beta chain) stems from a study of T cell changes during pregnancy in multiple sclerosis. In this sample, this clone turned up a few times. Sequencing used immunoSEQ multiplex PCR; TCRdb keeps in-frame clones, though not all of them. Here the sample spans tens of thousands of clones, roughly nine tenths being singletons. The clonotype comes from a female donor with multiple sclerosis, enrolled in a pregnancy study. The source was CD4+ T cells from peripheral blood mononuclear cells, collected before pregnancy.

The CDR3 here is CAIRKPGQGTEAFF. CDR3 bases: TGTGCCATCAGGAAACCGGGACAGGGGACTGAAGCTTTCTTT. The chain recombines TRBV10-3 with TRBJ1-1; TRBD1 agrees at 10 bases. J was trimmed by 5 bases and V by 6 bases; bases with no gene match: 6. Germline V CDR1 and CDR2: ENHRY, SYGVKD. The CDR3 totals 14 residues.